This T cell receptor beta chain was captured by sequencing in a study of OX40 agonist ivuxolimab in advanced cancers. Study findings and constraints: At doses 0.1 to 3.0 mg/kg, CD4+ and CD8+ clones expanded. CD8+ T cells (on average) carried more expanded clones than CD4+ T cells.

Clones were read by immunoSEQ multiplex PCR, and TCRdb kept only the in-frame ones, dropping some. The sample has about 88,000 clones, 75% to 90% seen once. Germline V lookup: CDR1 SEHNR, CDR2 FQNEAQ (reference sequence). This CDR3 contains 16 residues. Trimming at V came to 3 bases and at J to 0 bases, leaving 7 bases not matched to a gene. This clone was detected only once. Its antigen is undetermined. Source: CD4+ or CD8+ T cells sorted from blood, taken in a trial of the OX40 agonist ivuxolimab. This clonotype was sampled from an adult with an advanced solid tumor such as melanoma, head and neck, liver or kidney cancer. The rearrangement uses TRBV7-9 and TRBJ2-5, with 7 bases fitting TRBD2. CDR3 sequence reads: CASSLGTSAYQETQYF. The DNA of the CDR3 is TGTGCCAGCAGCTTGGGAACTAGCGCCTACCAAGAGACCCAGTACTTC.